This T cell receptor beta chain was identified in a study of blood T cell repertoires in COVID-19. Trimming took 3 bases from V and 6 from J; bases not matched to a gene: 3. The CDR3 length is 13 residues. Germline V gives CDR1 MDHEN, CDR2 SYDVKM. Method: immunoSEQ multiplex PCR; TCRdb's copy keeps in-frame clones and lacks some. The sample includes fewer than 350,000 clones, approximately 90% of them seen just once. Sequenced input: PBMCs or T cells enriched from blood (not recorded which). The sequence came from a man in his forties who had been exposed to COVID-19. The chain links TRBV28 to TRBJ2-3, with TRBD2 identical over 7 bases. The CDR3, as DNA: TGTGCCAGCAGTTTTAGGCGGGGGGATACGCAGTATTTT. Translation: CASSFRRGDTQYF.